The 19 T cell receptor beta chains reported below all come from one sample, sequenced in a study of CD8 T cells in ankylosing spondylitis. Via MiXCR, TCRdb re-called the 5' RACE reads, giving one row per CDR3 protein. The sample has approximately 250,000 distinct CDR3 sequences; 8.2% are singletons. Sample: blood, either unsorted or a sorted T cell fraction (not recorded which). Receptors were obtained from a female donor with ankylosing spondylitis or in good health (not recorded which).

This chain uses TRBV5-1 with TRBJ2-1, with D possibly being TRBD2 (6 bases). The CDR3 has 15 amino acids. V was clipped by 2 bases and J by 2 bases, with 11 bases between them. Per the germline V gene, CDR1 is SGHRS and CDR2 is YFSETQ. CDR3 in DNA: TGCGCCAGCAGCTTAACGGGAGAAACCTACAATGAGCAGTTCTTC. Translation: CASSLTGETYNEQFF.

This clonotype was observed a handful of times. CDR3 sequence: CSARGGELIYGYTF. The CDR3 DNA follows: TGCAGTGCTAGAGGTGGGGAGTTAATCTATGGCTACACCTTC. This chain uses TRBV20-1 with TRBJ1-2, with D hard to call. Trimming removed 1 base from V and 4 bases from J, with 13 bases in between. The CDR3 is 14 residues long. Germline CDR1 reads DFQATT; CDR2 reads SNEGSKA (reference sequence).

This clonotype appeared a few times. The V and J genes are TRBV29-1 and TRBJ2-7, with D tentatively TRBD1 (6 bases). CDR3 length: 11 residues. CDR1 is SQVTM, CDR2 ANQGSEA, per germline. Deletions cut 5 bases from V and 5 bases from J, with 10 bases between. The chain's CDR3 is CSVRNRDEQYF. DNA for the CDR3: TGCAGCGTTAGGAACAGGGACGAGCAGTACTTC.

This clonotype was counted ten times or more. V and J are TRBV20-1 and TRBJ2-1; the D gene could be TRBD1 or TRBD2 (6 bases each). Germline V gene data show CDR1 as DFQATT and CDR2 as SNEGSKA (reference sequence). The CDR3 is 13 residues long. Trimming took off 5 bases at V and 7 bases at J, with 15 bases between the two ends. The CDR3 DNA is TGCAGTGCTGAGGAGACTAGGGGGAATGAGCAGTTCTTC. Translated, it gives CSAEETRGNEQFF.

This rearrangement joins TRBV6-2 or TRBV6-3 to TRBJ1-2; maybe TRBD1 (6 bases). The CDR3 loop spans 12 amino acids. V gave up 7 bases and J gave up 8 bases, with 14 bases separating them. Germline CDR1 reads MNHEY; CDR2 reads SVGEGT. This CDR3 is CASTNTGYGYTF. The CDR3 region has the DNA TGTGCCAGCACGAATACAGGGTACGGCTACACCTTC.

At least ten counts were recorded for this clonotype. The chain combines TRBV12-3 or TRBV12-4 with TRBJ2-1; D is possibly TRBD1 (5 bases). Trimming removed 2 bases from V and 10 bases from J, with 12 bases in between. This CDR3 comprises 13 residues. The chain's CDR3 is CASSLNRLGEQFF. The DNA for the CDR3 is TGTGCCAGCAGTTTAAACAGGTTGGGAGAGCAGTTCTTC.

The V gene is TRBV7-9, the J gene TRBJ2-5; D is undetermined. Trimming shortened V by 7 bases and J by 7 bases, and 19 bases separated the two germline ends. Per the germline V gene, CDR1 is SEHNR and CDR2 is FQNEAQ (reference sequence). This CDR3 contains 14 residues. The CDR3 bases are TGTGCCAGCACCCCACCTACCGGCCTCGGGACCCAGTACTTC. Translating it yields CASTPPTGLGTQYF. The whole variable domain, remainder taken from reference TRBV7-9 and TRBJ2-5, is DTGVSQNPRHKITKRGQNVTFRCDPISEHNRLYWYRQTLGQGPEFLTYFQNEAQLEKSRLLSDRFSAERPKGSFSTLEIQRTEQGDSAMYLCASTPPTGLGTQYFGPGTRLLVL.

Notes on this clonotype: One end of the junction fails to match germline, which may point to a read error. V gene TRBV6-5 combines with J gene TRBJ1-1, with D possibly TRBD1 on 5 matching bases. The CDR3 extends over 13 amino acids. Germline loops: CDR1 MNHEY, CDR2 SVGAGI. The CDR3 here is CVSSYSGGTEAFF. The DNA for the CDR3 is TGTGTCAGCAGTTACTCGGGGGGGACTGAAGCTTTCTTT.

This clonotype was observed at least ten times. The CDR3: CASSLQGGSHFPTEQYF. The CDR3 coding sequence is TGCGCCAGCAGCCTCCAGGGGGGTTCCCATTTCCCGACTGAGCAGTACTTC. This rearrangement joins TRBV5-1 to TRBJ2-7; TRBD1 might be the D (7 bases). Trimming took off 4 bases at V and 7 bases at J, with 27 bases between the two ends. The CDR3 consists of 17 residues. From germline, CDR1 is SGHRS and CDR2 YFSETQ.

There are a few counts of this clonotype. The chain carries TRBV10-3 and TRBJ1-5; D might be TRBD1 (6 bases). The V gene's germline CDR1 is ENHRY and CDR2 SYGVKD. CDR3 length: 16 amino acids. The V gene lost 3 bases and the J gene lost 2 bases, with 14 bases spanning the gap. The CDR3 DNA reads as TGTGCCATCAGTGACGGGACACCCTCGGGCAATCAGCCCCAGCATTTT. This translates into CAISDGTPSGNQPQHF.

This clonotype was seen more than once but under ten times. The CDR3 DNA is TGTGCCAGCAGCTTAACAGCAGGGGGTTTGGGGAATTCACCCCTCCACTTT. Its protein is CASSLTAGGLGNSPLHF. The chain joins TRBV7-3 to TRBJ1-6; 7 bases map to TRBD1. Per germline, CDR1 SGHTA and CDR2 FQGTGA. V lost 0 bases to trimming and J lost 7 bases; unmatched junction nucleotides: 9. This CDR3 comprises 17 residues. Full variable domain (remainder filled in from reference TRBV7-3 and TRBJ1-6): GAGVSQTPSNKVTEKGKYVELRCDPISGHTALYWYRQSLGQGPEFLIYFQGTGAADDSGLPNDRFFAVRPEGSVSTLKIQRTERGDSAVYLCASSLTAGGLGNSPLHFGNGTRLTVT.

This clonotype has a count of ten or more. The chain uses TRBV6-1 and TRBJ2-2; 10 nucleotides line up with TRBD2. The CDR3 runs 16 residues. Germline V gene lookup returns CDR1 MNHNS and CDR2 SASEGT. V trimming: 2 bases; J trimming: 6 bases; junction bases outside the gene matches: 6. CDR3 protein: CASSELAGELSGELFF. The CDR3 nucleotides read TGTGCCAGCAGTGAACTAGCGGGAGAGTTGTCCGGGGAGCTGTTTTTT.

This clonotype was observed at least ten times. The chain carries TRBV19 and TRBJ1-2; weak D call: TRBD1 (5 bases). The length of the CDR3 is 15 residues. Trimming removed 5 bases from V and 5 bases from J, with 18 bases in between. Germline values: CDR1 LNHDA, CDR2 SQIVND (reference sequence). This chain's CDR3 is CASSSTNRDGYGYTF. CDR3 nucleotides: TGTGCCAGTAGTTCTACCAACCGGGACGGATATGGCTACACCTTC. The full variable domain, its missing parts supplied by reference TRBV19 and TRBJ1-2, is DGGITQSPKYLFRKEGQNVTLSCEQNLNHDAMYWYRQDPGQGLRLIYYSQIVNDFQKGDIAEGYSVSREKKESFPLTVTSAQKNPTAFYLCASSSTNRDGYGYTFGSGTRLTVV.

In its sample, this clonotype was seen many times. The chain employs TRBV10-2 and TRBJ2-5, with 11 bases identical to TRBD2. The CDR3 length is 16 residues. The germline V gene encodes CDR1 WSHSY and CDR2 SAAADI. The junction had 9 bases not matched to a gene; V was cut back by 4 bases and J by 5 bases. The CDR3 is CASSGTSGLPRETQYF. The CDR3 DNA reads as TGCGCCAGCAGTGGGACTAGCGGGTTACCTAGGGAGACCCAGTACTTC.

This clonotype was seen ten or more times. CDR3 loop: CASSPYDSNYEQYF. Here the CDR3 DNA reads TGTGCCAGCAGTCCCTACGACTCTAACTACGAGCAGTACTTC. The rearrangement uses TRBV5-5 and TRBJ2-7; no firm D call. Germline CDR1 SGHKS, CDR2 YYEKEE (reference sequence). CDR3 size: 14 residues. V was cut by 5 bases and J by 3 bases, with 15 bases left in between.

This clonotype was counted ten times or more. CDR3 sequence (DNA): TGTGCCAGCAGTGAACTGCTCGGGGAGCAGTACTTC. As protein: CASSELLGEQYF. The chain recombines TRBV25-1 with TRBJ2-7; D is unresolved. Per the germline V gene, CDR1 is MGHDK and CDR2 is SYGVNS. Trimming removed 2 bases from V and 7 bases from J, with 9 bases in between. The CDR3 length is 12 residues.

This clonotype occurred many times. The chain recombines TRBV5-8 with TRBJ2-5; D is possibly TRBD2 (5 bases). CDR1 and CDR2 from the germline V gene are SGHTS and YDEGEE. This CDR3 has 12 residues. Trimming removed 7 bases at V and 5 bases at J, with 12 bases between. This CDR3 reads CASRHRGETQYF. In nucleotides, the CDR3 is TGTGCCAGCCGCCACCGCGGGGAGACCCAGTACTTC. The full variable domain, in which reference TRBV5-8 and TRBJ2-5 provide the parts outside the CDR3, is EAGVTQSPTHLIKTRGQQATLRCSPISGHTSVYWYQQALGLGLQFLLWYDEGEERNRGNFPPRFSGRQFPNYSSELNVNALELEDSALYLCASRHRGETQYFGPGTRLLVL.

This clonotype was picked up a small number of times. V gene TRBV20-1 combines with J gene TRBJ2-2; possibly TRBD1 or TRBD2 for D (5 bases each). This CDR3 comprises 14 residues. The V end was cut by 5 bases, the J end by 7 bases, with 17 bases between. CDR1 is DFQATT, CDR2 SNEGSKA, per germline (reference sequence). The DNA of the CDR3 is TGCAGTGCTCCAGACGGGGCGAGAGGCGGGGAGCTGTTTTTT. This translates into CSAPDGARGGELFF.

This clonotype was counted many times. The rearrangement uses TRBV12-3 or TRBV12-4 and TRBJ1-2; TRBD1 matches 8 bases. The length of the CDR3 is 14 residues. J gave up 3 bases and V 6 bases, and 6 bases lay outside the gene matches. This CDR3 is CASRDRVEYYGYTF. The CDR3 coding sequence is TGTGCCAGCAGGGACAGGGTGGAGTACTATGGCTACACCTTC.